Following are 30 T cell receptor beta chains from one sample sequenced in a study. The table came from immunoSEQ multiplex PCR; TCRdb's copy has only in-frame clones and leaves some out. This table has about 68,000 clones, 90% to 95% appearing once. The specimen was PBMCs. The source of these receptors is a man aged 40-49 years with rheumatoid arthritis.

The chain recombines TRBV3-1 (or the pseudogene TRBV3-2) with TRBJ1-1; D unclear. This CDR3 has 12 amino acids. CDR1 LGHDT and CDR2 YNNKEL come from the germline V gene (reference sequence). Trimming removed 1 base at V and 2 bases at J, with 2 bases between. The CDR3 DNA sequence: TGTGCCAGCAGCCAAGTTAACACTGAAGCTTTCTTT. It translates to CASSQVNTEAFF.

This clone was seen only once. DNA for the CDR3: TGTGCCAGCAGCATGGGAGTGGGACTAGCGGGAGCCGAGCAGTACTTC. It specifies CASSMGVGLAGAEQYF. The V and J genes are TRBV11-3 and TRBJ2-7; TRBD2 agrees at 14 bases. Germline CDR1 is SGHNT and CDR2 is YENEEA. The CDR3 consists of 16 residues. V lost 5 bases, J lost 6 bases, and 9 bases stayed unmatched. The whole variable domain, filled in from reference TRBV11-3 and TRBJ2-7, reads EAGVVQSPRYKIIEKKQPVAFWCNPISGHNTLYWYLQNLGQGPELLIRYENEEAVDDSQLPKDRFSAERLKGVDSTLKIQPAELGDSAVYLCASSMGVGLAGAEQYFGPGTRLTVT.

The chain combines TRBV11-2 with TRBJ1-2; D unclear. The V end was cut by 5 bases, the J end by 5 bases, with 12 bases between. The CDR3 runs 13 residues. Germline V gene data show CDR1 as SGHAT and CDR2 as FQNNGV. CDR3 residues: CASSPRTGYGYTF. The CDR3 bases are TGTGCCAGCAGCCCGCGGACGGGGTATGGCTACACCTTC.

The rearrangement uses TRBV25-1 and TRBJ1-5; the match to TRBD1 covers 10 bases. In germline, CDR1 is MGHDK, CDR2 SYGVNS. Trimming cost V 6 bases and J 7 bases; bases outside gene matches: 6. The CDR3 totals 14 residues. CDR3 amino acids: CASRGTGEHQPQHF. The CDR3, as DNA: TGTGCCAGCAGGGGGACAGGGGAGCACCAGCCCCAGCATTTT.

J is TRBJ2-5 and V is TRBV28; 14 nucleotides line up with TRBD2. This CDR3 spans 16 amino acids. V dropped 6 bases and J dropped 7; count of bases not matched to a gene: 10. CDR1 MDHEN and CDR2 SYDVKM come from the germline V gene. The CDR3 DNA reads TGTGCCAGCAGATCCATACCCGGGACTAGCGGGAGGACCCAGTACTTC. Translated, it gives CASRSIPGTSGRTQYF.

The chain's CDR3 is CASRRASDEQFF. The CDR3 DNA follows: TGTGCCAGCAGGAGGGCTAGCGATGAGCAGTTCTTC. The J gene is TRBJ2-1, the V gene TRBV25-1, with D maybe TRBD2 (6 bases). Trimming shortened V by 6 bases and J by 8 bases, and 11 bases separated the two germline ends. The germline V gene encodes CDR1 MGHDK and CDR2 SYGVNS. The CDR3 contains 12 residues.

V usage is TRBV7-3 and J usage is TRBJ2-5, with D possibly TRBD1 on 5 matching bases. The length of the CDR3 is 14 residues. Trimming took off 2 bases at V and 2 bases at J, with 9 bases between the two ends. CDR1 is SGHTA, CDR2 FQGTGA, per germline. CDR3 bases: TGTGCCAGCAGCTTAGGACACCCTCAAGAGACCCAGTACTTC. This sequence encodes CASSLGHPQETQYF.

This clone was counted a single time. The CDR3 DNA follows: TGTGCCACCAGTGCCGGGGGCCCGGGCGGGGCCAACGTCCTGACTTTC. Protein: CATSAGGPGGANVLTF. The chain employs TRBV24-1 and TRBJ2-6; either TRBD1 or TRBD2 may supply D (6 bases each). This CDR3 contains 16 residues. V was clipped by 5 bases and J by 4 bases, with 14 bases between them. CDR1 and CDR2 (germline): KGHDR, SFDVKD.

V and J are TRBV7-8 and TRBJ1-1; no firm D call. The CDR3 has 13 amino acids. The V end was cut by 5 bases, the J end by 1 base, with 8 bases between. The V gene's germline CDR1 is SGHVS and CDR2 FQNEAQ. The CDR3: CASSLYTNTEAFF. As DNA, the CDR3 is TGTGCCAGCAGCCTTTACACGAACACTGAAGCTTTCTTT.

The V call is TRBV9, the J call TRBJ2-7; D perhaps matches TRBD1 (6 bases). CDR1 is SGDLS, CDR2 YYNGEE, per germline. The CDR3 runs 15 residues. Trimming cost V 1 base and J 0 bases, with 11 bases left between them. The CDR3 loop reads CASSVRPGDSYEQYF. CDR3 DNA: TGTGCCAGCAGCGTAAGGCCAGGGGACTCCTACGAGCAGTACTTC.

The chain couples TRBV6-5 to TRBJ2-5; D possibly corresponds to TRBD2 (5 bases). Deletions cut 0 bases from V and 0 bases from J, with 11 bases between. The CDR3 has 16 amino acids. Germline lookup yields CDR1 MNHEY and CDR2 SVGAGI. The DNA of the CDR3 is TGTGCCAGCAGTTACTCTACCGGCGGGTACCAAGAGACCCAGTACTTC. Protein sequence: CASSYSTGGYQETQYF.

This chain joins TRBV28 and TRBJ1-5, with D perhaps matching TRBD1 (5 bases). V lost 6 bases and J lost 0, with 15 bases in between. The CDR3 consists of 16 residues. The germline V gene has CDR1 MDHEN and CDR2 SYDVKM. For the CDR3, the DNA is TGTGCCAGCAGGGCGGGGGGATACGTTAGCAATCAGCCCCAGCATTTT. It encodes CASRAGGYVSNQPQHF.

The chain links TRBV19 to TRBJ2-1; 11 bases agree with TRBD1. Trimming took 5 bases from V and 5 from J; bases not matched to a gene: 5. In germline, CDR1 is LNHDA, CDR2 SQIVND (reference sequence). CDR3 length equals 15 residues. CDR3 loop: CASSGTGQGDNEQFF. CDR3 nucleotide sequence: TGTGCCAGTAGTGGTACGGGACAGGGGGACAATGAGCAGTTCTTC.

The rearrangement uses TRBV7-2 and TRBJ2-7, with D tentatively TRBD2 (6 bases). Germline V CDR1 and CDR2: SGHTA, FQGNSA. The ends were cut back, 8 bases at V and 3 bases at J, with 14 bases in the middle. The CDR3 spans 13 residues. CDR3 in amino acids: CASAGGNGYEQYF. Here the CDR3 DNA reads TGTGCCAGCGCTGGAGGGAACGGCTACGAGCAGTACTTC.

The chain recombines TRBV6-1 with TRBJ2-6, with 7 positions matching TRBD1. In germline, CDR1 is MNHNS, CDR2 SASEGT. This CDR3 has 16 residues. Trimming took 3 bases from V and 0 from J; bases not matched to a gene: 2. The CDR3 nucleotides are TGTGCCAGCAGTGAGACAGGGCTCTCTGGGGCCAACGTCCTGACTTTC. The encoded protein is CASSETGLSGANVLTF.

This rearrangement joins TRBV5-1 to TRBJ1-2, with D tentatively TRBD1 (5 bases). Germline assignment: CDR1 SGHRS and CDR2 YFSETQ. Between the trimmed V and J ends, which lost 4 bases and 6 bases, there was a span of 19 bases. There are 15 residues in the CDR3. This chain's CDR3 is CASSHRTSPIDGYTF. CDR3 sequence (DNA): TGCGCCAGCAGCCACCGGACATCGCCAATAGATGGCTACACCTTC. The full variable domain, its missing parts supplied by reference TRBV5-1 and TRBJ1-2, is KAGVTQTPRYLIKTRGQQVTLSCSPISGHRSVSWYQQTPGQGLQFLFEYFSETQRNKGNFPGRFSGRQFSNSRSEMNVSTLELGDSALYLCASSHRTSPIDGYTFGSGTRLTVV.

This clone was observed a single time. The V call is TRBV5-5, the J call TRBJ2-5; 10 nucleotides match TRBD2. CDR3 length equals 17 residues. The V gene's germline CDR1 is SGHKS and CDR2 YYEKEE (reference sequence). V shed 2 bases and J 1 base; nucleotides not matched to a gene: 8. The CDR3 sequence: CASSLRAGGSFQETQYF. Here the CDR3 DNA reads TGTGCCAGCAGCTTACGAGCGGGAGGGTCCTTCCAAGAGACCCAGTACTTC.

The CDR3 sequence is CASSDSVNEKLFF. The DNA of the CDR3 is TGTGCCAGCAGCGACAGTGTCAATGAAAAACTGTTTTTT. The genes are TRBV7-2 and TRBJ1-4; maybe TRBD1 (5 bases). V gave up 5 bases and J gave up 5 bases, with 9 bases separating them. Germline CDR1 and CDR2: SGHTA and FQGNSA. This CDR3 has 13 amino acids. The full variable domain, with the rest looked up from reference TRBV7-2 and TRBJ1-4, is GAGVSQSPSNKVTEKGKDVELRCDPISGHTALYWYRQSLGQGLEFLIYFQGNSAPDKSGLPSDRFSAERTGGSVSTLTIQRTQQEDSAVYLCASSDSVNEKLFFGSGTQLSVL.

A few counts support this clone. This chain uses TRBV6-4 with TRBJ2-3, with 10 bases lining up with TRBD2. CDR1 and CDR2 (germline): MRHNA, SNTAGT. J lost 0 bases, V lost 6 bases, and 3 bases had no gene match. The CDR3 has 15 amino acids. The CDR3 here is CASSVTSGSTDTQYF. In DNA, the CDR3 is TGTGCCAGCAGCGTGACTAGCGGGAGCACAGATACGCAGTATTTT.

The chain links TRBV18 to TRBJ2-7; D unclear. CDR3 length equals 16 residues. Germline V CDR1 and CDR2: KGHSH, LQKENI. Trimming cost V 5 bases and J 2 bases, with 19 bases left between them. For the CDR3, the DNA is TGTGCCAGCTCATCTTTCCCCGGGTCCACAACCTACGAGCAGTACTTC. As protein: CASSSFPGSTTYEQYF.

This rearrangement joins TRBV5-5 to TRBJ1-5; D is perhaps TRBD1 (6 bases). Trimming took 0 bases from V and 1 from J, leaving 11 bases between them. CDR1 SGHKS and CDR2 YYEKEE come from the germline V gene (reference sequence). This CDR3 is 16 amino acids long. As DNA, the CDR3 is TGTGCCAGCAGCTTGGCCGGGGACATAAGCAATCAGCCCCAGCATTTT. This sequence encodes CASSLAGDISNQPQHF.

CDR3 region: CASSYEGGRYNEQFF. In DNA, the CDR3 is TGTGCCAGCAGTTATGAGGGAGGGCGGTACAATGAGCAGTTCTTC. The genes are TRBV27 and TRBJ2-1; the match to TRBD2 covers 7 bases. This CDR3 spans 15 amino acids. V dropped 4 bases and J dropped 4; count of bases not matched to a gene: 7. Germline V lookup: CDR1 MNHEY, CDR2 SMNVEV (reference sequence).

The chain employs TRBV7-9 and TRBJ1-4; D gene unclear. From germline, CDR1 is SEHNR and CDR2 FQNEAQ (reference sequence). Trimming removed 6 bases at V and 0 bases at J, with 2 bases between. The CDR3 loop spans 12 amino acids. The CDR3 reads CASRTTNEKLFF. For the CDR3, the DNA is TGTGCCAGCAGGACAACTAATGAAAAACTGTTTTTT.

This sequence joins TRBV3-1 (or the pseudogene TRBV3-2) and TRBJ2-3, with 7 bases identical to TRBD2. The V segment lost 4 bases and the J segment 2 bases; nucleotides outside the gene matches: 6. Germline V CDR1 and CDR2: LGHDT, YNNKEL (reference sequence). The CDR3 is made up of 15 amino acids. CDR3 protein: CASSRGTIYTDTQYF. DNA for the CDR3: TGTGCCAGCAGCCGCGGGACTATCTACACAGATACGCAGTATTTT.

The CDR3 reads CASSHTDTYTEAFF. The DNA for the CDR3 is TGTGCCAGCAGCCATACAGACACGTACACTGAAGCTTTCTTT. This chain joins TRBV3-1 (or the pseudogene TRBV3-2) and TRBJ1-1; D call uncertain. The germline V gene has CDR1 LGHDT and CDR2 YNNKEL (reference sequence). Trimming left V 3 bases short and J 3 bases short, with 11 bases between. The CDR3 covers 14 residues.

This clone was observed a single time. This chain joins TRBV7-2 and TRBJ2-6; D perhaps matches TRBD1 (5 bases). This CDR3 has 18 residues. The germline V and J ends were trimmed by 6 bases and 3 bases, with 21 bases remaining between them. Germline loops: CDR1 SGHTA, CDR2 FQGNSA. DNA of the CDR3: TGTGCCAGCAGGTTTCAAGGGGTGTTACGTCTTGGGGCCAACGTCCTGACTTTC. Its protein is CASRFQGVLRLGANVLTF.

The CDR3 loop is CASSSVGQVGQPQHF. The CDR3 DNA follows: TGTGCCAGCAGTTCGGTGGGACAAGTGGGTCAGCCCCAGCATTTT. The V and J genes are TRBV6-2 or TRBV6-3 and TRBJ1-5, with D possibly TRBD1 on 6 matching bases. Trimming stripped 4 bases from V and 6 bases from J, with 16 bases between. The CDR3 loop spans 15 amino acids. The germline V gene has CDR1 MNHEY and CDR2 SVGEGT.

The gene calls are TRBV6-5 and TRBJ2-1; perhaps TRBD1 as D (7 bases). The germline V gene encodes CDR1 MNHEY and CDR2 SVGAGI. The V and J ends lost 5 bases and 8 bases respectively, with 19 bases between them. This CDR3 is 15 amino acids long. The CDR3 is CASSPRGEVGYEQFF. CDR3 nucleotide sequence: TGTGCCAGCAGTCCCAGGGGGGAGGTTGGCTATGAGCAGTTCTTC.

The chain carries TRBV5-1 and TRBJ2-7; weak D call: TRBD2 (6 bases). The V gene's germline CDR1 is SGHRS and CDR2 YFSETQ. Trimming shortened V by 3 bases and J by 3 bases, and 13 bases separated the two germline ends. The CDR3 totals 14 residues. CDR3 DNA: TGCGCCAGCAGCTCAAGTACTAGCCACTACGAGCAGTACTTC. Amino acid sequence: CASSSSTSHYEQYF.

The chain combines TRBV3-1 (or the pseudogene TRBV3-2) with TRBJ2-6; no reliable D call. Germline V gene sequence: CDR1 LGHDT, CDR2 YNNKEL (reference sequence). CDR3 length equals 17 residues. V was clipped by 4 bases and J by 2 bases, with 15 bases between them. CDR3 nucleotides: TGTGCCAGCAGCCCCGGTCGGGTATCTGCTGGGGCCAACGTCCTGACTTTC. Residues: CASSPGRVSAGANVLTF.